Following are 21 T cell receptor beta chains from one sample sequenced in a study of blood T cell repertoires in COVID-19. Some clones are missing from TCRdb's copy, which holds only in-frame ones; the method was immunoSEQ multiplex PCR. This repertoire shows some 260,000 clones, roughly 88% found once; its top ten account for roughly 0.8%. Sequenced: peripheral blood. The receptors shown here come from a woman in her thirties with acute or convalescent COVID-19.

This sequence joins TRBV3-1 (or the pseudogene TRBV3-2) and TRBJ2-3, with D perhaps TRBD2 (5 bases). Trimming pared 1 base from V and 6 bases from J, leaving 14 bases between. Germline lookup yields CDR1 LGHDT and CDR2 YNNKEL (reference sequence). The CDR3 sequence is 15 residues long. This chain's CDR3 is CASSQGGRAGDTQYF. In DNA, the CDR3 is TGTGCCAGCAGCCAAGGTGGACGCGCGGGTGATACGCAGTATTTT.

The chain combines TRBV28 with TRBJ1-6; D not resolved. CDR1 and CDR2 from the germline V gene are MDHEN and SYDVKM. Trimming took 3 bases from V and 9 from J, leaving 18 bases between them. CDR3 length: 16 amino acids. The CDR3 nucleotides read TGTGCCAGCAGTTTTTGGGCAGCCCAGGATCGTTCACCCCTCCACTTT. Residues: CASSFWAAQDRSPLHF. Filled out from reference TRBV28 and TRBJ1-6, the complete variable domain reads DVKVTQSSRYLVKRTGEKVFLECVQDMDHENMFWYRQDPGLGLRLIYFSYDVKMKEKGDIPEGYSVSREKKERFSLILESASTNQTSMYLCASSFWAAQDRSPLHFGNGTRLTVT.

This sequence joins TRBV7-2 and TRBJ2-7; TRBD2 aligns across 10 bases. The length of the CDR3 is 15 residues. Germline trimming cut 6 bases from V and 5 bases from J; bases unmatched to any gene: 10. Germline V lookup: CDR1 SGHTA, CDR2 FQGNSA. The CDR3 loop is CASSHLAGAGNEQYF. Here the CDR3 DNA reads TGTGCCAGCAGTCATCTAGCGGGAGCTGGAAACGAGCAGTACTTC.

The chain uses TRBV19 and TRBJ2-7, with 14 bases fitting TRBD2. V lost 6 bases to trimming and J lost 9 bases; unmatched junction nucleotides: 1. CDR3 length: 12 amino acids. CDR1 is LNHDA and CDR2 is SQIVND in the germline V gene (reference sequence). This CDR3 reads CASRGTSGRQYF. DNA for the CDR3: TGTGCCAGTAGGGGGACTAGCGGGAGGCAGTACTTC.

The rearrangement uses TRBV4-3 and TRBJ2-2; 12 bases align to TRBD2. V gave up 0 bases and J gave up 5 bases; unmatched junction bases: 1. The V gene's germline CDR1 is LGHNA and CDR2 YSLEER. This CDR3 is 16 amino acids long. The DNA for the CDR3 is TGCGCCAGCAGCCAAGATCTAGCGGGAGGGACCGGGGAGCTGTTTTTT. Translated: CASSQDLAGGTGELFF.

The chain employs TRBV9 and TRBJ1-1, with D possibly matching TRBD1 (5 bases). The CDR3 covers 15 residues. V lost 3 bases and J 3 bases, leaving 15 bases between the germline ends. Germline V gene sequence: CDR1 SGDLS, CDR2 YYNGEE. The CDR3 reads CASSASGGIDTEAFF. CDR3 DNA: TGTGCCAGCAGCGCGAGCGGGGGAATTGACACTGAAGCTTTCTTT.

About this clone: Other DNA sequences in this sample translate to the same CDR3. The chain recombines TRBV7-9 with TRBJ2-1; 7 nucleotides line up with TRBD2. The J segment lost 1 base and the V segment lost 5 bases, leaving 5 bases of the junction unmatched. The V gene's germline CDR1 is SEHNR and CDR2 FQNEAQ (reference sequence). The CDR3 length is 15 residues. CDR3 DNA: TGTGCCAGCAGCCTTAGCGGGTCTTCCTACAATGAGCAGTTCTTC. This gives the protein CASSLSGSSYNEQFF.

The chain carries TRBV11-3 and TRBJ2-2; perhaps TRBD1 as D (5 bases). Germline values: CDR1 SGHNT, CDR2 YENEEA. The CDR3 is 15 residues long. Trimming shortened V by 1 base and J by 0 bases, and 6 bases separated the two germline ends. This CDR3 is CASSLGQTNTGELFF. The CDR3 coding sequence is TGTGCCAGCAGCTTAGGACAGACGAACACCGGGGAGCTGTTTTTT.

The V call is TRBV11-3, the J call TRBJ2-7; tentative D call: TRBD2 (6 bases). The CDR3 totals 15 residues. V lost 3 bases to trimming and J lost 3 bases, with 15 bases between them. Germline V gene data show CDR1 as SGHNT and CDR2 as YENEEA. The chain's CDR3 is CASSLSSGVYYEQYF. CDR3 DNA sequence: TGTGCCAGCAGCTTGTCTTCGGGGGTTTACTACGAGCAGTACTTC.

This chain connects TRBV11-1 to TRBJ2-5; 7 positions match TRBD2. Germline values: CDR1 SGHAT, CDR2 FQDESV (reference sequence). This CDR3 has 13 amino acids. V dropped 3 bases and J dropped 5; count of bases not matched to a gene: 3. CDR3 in DNA: TGTGCCAGCAGCTTCGGGGGGACGGAGACCCAGTACTTC. It is translated as CASSFGGTETQYF.

The table lists this clone with a few counts. V usage is TRBV19 and J usage is TRBJ2-1, with D uncertain. This CDR3 comprises 13 residues. Germline CDR1 reads LNHDA; CDR2 reads SQIVND (reference sequence). Trimming stripped 5 bases from V and 0 bases from J, with 5 bases between. CDR3 DNA sequence: TGTGCCAGTAGTGCCAGCTCCTACAATGAGCAGTTCTTC. This translates into CASSASSYNEQFF.

This clone has just one count. The gene calls are TRBV5-4 and TRBJ2-3; TRBD1 aligns across 9 bases. CDR1 and CDR2 from the germline V gene are SGHNT and YYREEE (reference sequence). V lost 0 bases, J lost 5 bases, and 4 bases stayed unmatched. CDR3 size: 15 residues. This chain's CDR3 is CASSLAGTGQDTQYF. The CDR3 bases are TGTGCCAGCAGCTTGGCCGGGACAGGGCAAGATACGCAGTATTTT.

This clone was recorded once. The chain employs TRBV5-6 and TRBJ1-4; no firm D call. Deletions cut 0 bases from V and 4 bases from J, with 4 bases between. CDR3 length equals 13 residues. Germline V gives CDR1 SGHDT, CDR2 YYEEEE. CDR3 bases: TGTGCCAGCAGCTTGGGCGTTAATGAAAAACTGTTTTTT. This codes for CASSLGVNEKLFF.

The chain carries TRBV9 and TRBJ2-1; 7 bases align to TRBD2. The CDR3 has 16 residues. Per the germline V gene, CDR1 is SGDLS and CDR2 is YYNGEE. Losses at the gene ends were 2 bases for V and 6 bases for J; bases not matched to a gene: 11. For the CDR3, the DNA is TGTGCCAGCAGCGTTCTGGCGGGAGCACCCGGCAATGAGCAGTTCTTC. This encodes CASSVLAGAPGNEQFF.

This clone has just one count. The chain uses TRBV6-5 and TRBJ2-5, with 7 positions matching TRBD2. V shed 7 bases and J 1 base; nucleotides not matched to a gene: 9. This CDR3 comprises 15 residues. Germline-derived CDR1 and CDR2 are MNHEY and SVGAGI. In DNA form, the CDR3 reads TGTGCCAGCACCAACCTGGCGGGAGCCCAAGAGACCCAGTACTTC. Its protein product is CASTNLAGAQETQYF.

The chain combines TRBV7-6 with TRBJ2-1; D might be TRBD2 (7 bases). CDR1 SGHVS and CDR2 FNYEAQ come from the germline V gene. The length of the CDR3 is 17 residues. V was cut by 1 base and J by 7 bases, with 20 bases left in between. The CDR3: CASSLGRGSLGGNEQFF. As DNA, the CDR3 is TGTGCCAGCAGCTTAGGCAGGGGCTCTTTGGGGGGGAATGAGCAGTTCTTC.

The J gene is TRBJ2-1, the V gene TRBV7-6, with D perhaps TRBD2 (5 bases). From germline, CDR1 is SGHVS and CDR2 FNYEAQ. This CDR3 spans 14 amino acids. The V and J ends lost 4 bases and 0 bases respectively, with 7 bases between them. The CDR3 spells CASSSRDSYNEQFF. The CDR3 nucleotides are TGTGCCAGCAGCTCCCGGGACTCCTACAATGAGCAGTTCTTC.

This clone was seen only a few times. CDR3 DNA sequence: TGTGCCAGCACCACCTGGACAGGGGGCCATTCACCCCTCCACTTT. Encoded protein: CASTTWTGGHSPLHF. This chain connects TRBV6-1 to TRBJ1-6; 11 positions match TRBD1. V was pared by 7 bases and J by 8 bases, with 7 bases of the junction left unmatched. This CDR3 comprises 15 residues. Germline-derived CDR1 and CDR2 are MNHNS and SASEGT.

This chain joins TRBV9 and TRBJ2-1; 10 positions agree with TRBD2. J gave up 2 bases and V 4 bases, and 6 bases lay outside the gene matches. The CDR3 runs to 16 residues. Germline V CDR1 and CDR2: SGDLS, YYNGEE. CDR3 in amino acids: CASSRGLAGAYNEQFF. Here the CDR3 DNA reads TGTGCCAGCAGCAGGGGTCTAGCGGGAGCCTACAATGAGCAGTTCTTC.

The CDR3 region has the DNA TGTGCCAGCAGCCCATGGGGACTGTTAGCTAACTATGGCTACACCTTC. Amino acid sequence: CASSPWGLLANYGYTF. The chain carries TRBV3-1 (or the pseudogene TRBV3-2) and TRBJ1-2, with D tentatively TRBD1 (5 bases). Trimming pared 4 bases from V and 0 bases from J, leaving 15 bases between. The CDR3 extends over 16 amino acids. Germline V gene lookup returns CDR1 LGHDT and CDR2 YNNKEL (reference sequence).

The genes are TRBV11-2 and TRBJ2-3, with 15 positions matching TRBD2. The V gene end was trimmed by 7 bases and the J gene end by 6 bases; junction bases not matched to a gene: 11. The CDR3 has 17 residues. CDR1 SGHAT and CDR2 FQNNGV come from the germline V gene. The CDR3 DNA follows: TGTGCCAGCAACAAAACGGGACTAGCGGGAGGTCGGGATACGCAGTATTTT. Protein product: CASNKTGLAGGRDTQYF.